The clone carrying this T cell receptor beta chain occurred a few times. Its cognate antigen is unknown. The data belong to a study of regulatory T cells in long-lasting Graves disease. Whole-study findings and limits: It was in persistent disease that TRBV28, TRBJ1-2 and TRBJ2-5 were favored.

The sample's time point: persistent/refractory GD, antithyroid drugs over 5 years with positive TRAb. Scientists built the TCR library using RNA that was extracted from PBMCs. American Thyroid Association guidelines served as the basis for diagnosing Graves' disease. One endocrinology department in Xi'an, China, was where patients came from. CDR1 is KGHSH and CDR2 is LQKENI in the germline V gene. This CDR3 spans 13 amino acids. Trimming took off 3 bases at V and 3 bases at J, with 8 bases between the two ends. The TCR beta library used iRepertoire HTBI primers with Arm-PCR amplification of CDR3. How the authors handled the data: From all samples, identification returned 13 to 15 TRBJ and around 62 TRBV segments. One entry per CDR3 protein, called by TCRdb with MiXCR from the multiplex PCR reads. These V and J calls rely on TCRdb rather than the paper's analysis. Found here are about 660,000 distinct CDR3 sequences, around 32% of them singletons; the top ten hold roughly 41%.

The sample was peripheral blood mononuclear cells (PBMCs), taken when the disease was refractory, from a patient treated with antithyroid drugs. V is TRBV18 and J is TRBJ1-2; D gene ambiguous. This TCR was recovered from a female donor with Graves disease. As DNA, the CDR3 is TGTGCCAGCTCACCTGGGAACGACTATGGCTACACCTTC. Translation: CASSPGNDYGYTF. Together with reference TRBV18 and TRBJ1-2, the CDR3 gives the full variable domain: NAGVMQNPRHLVRRRGQEARLRCSPMKGHSHVYWYRQLPEEGLKFMVYLQKENIIDESGMPKERFSAEFPKEGPSILRIQQVVRGDSAAYFCASSPGNDYGYTFGSGTRLTVV.